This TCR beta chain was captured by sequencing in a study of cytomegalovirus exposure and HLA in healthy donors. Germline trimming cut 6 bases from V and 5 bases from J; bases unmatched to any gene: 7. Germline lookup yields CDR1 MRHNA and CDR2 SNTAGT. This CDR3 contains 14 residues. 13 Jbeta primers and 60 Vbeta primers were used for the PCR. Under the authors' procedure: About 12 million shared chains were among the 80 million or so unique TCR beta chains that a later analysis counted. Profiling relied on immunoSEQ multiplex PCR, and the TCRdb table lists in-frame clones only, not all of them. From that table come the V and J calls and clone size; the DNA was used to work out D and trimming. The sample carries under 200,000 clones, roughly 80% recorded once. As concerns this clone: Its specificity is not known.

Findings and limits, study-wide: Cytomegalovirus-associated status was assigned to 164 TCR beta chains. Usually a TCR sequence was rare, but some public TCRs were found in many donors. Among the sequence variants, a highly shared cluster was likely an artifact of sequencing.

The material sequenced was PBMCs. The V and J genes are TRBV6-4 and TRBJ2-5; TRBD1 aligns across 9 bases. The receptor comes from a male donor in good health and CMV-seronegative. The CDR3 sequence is CASSPDRGSETQYF. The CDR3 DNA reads TGTGCCAGCAGCCCTGACAGGGGGAGTGAGACCCAGTACTTC.